What follows is one T cell receptor beta chain and its context. Its antigen is still unknown. The repertoire was sequenced with immunoSEQ multiplex PCR; TCRdb's copy has only in-frame clones and lacks some. The sample lists about 120,000 clones, approximately 88% occurring once. This entry comes from a study of T cell responses to AZD1222 COVID-19 vaccine. Study-wide points: Unmutated variant regions are reportedly the target of nearly half of TCRs that are spike-specific. Spike-spanning, vaccine-associated CD4 TCRs were dominant at 160-218 and 743-854.

The germline V and J ends were trimmed by 8 bases and 1 base, with 18 bases remaining between them. The germline CDR1 and CDR2 sequences are MGHDK and SYGVNS. The CDR3 is 15 amino acids. The chain links TRBV25-1 to TRBJ2-7, with D perhaps TRBD1 or TRBD2 (6 bases each). This specimen was peripheral blood, taken on day 0 of MenACWY control vaccination. This sequence was found in an adult in good health. The CDR3, as DNA: TGTGCCAGCGAACAGGGTAGTCTAGCGTCCTACGAGCAGTACTTC. Amino acid sequence: CASEQGSLASYEQYF.